This TCR beta chain was captured by sequencing in a study of Graves' ophthalmopathy and Graves' hyperthyroidism. Amplification of TCR beta CDR3 regions used RNA transcripts. Scientists carried out first-round RT-PCR using HTBI primers and then a second-round multiplex PCR. Using its own MiXCR run on the multiplex PCR reads, TCRdb lists one record per CDR3 protein. The data contain fewer than 650,000 distinct CDR3 sequences, 22% of them seen just once; the ten biggest clones take up 7.1%. This clonotype was counted between two and nine times. CDR1 and CDR2 (germline): MNHNS, SASEGT. The CDR3 has 14 residues. The germline V and J ends were trimmed by 9 bases and 6 bases, with 18 bases remaining between them.

The receptor was isolated from a woman between 18 and 29 years old with stable Graves' hyperthyroidism. Some clones in this sample may be carry-over from other donors' samples. This chain connects TRBV6-1 to TRBJ1-5; a possible D gene is TRBD1 (6 bases). Sequences were obtained from peripheral blood. The CDR3 DNA follows: TGTGCCAGTAGACAGGCCCGGGCCCCTCAGCCCCAGCATTTT. Protein sequence: CASRQARAPQPQHF.